This T cell receptor (beta chain) was sequenced in a study of CD8+CD57+ T cells in acquired aplastic anemia. Study at large: Healthy CD8+ samples averaged around 10 million reads.

The template used for profiling TCR beta VDJ and CDR3 was genomic DNA. Via MiXCR, TCRdb re-called the reads, giving one row per CDR3 protein. The table lists approximately 70,000 distinct CDR3 sequences, 55% of them singletons. On this clonotype: What it recognizes is unknown.

Study conclusions and caveats: Both patients and controls carried the same twenty-nine CD8+ CDR3 sequences.

Per germline, CDR1 MNHNS and CDR2 SASEGT. J gave up 13 bases and V 11 bases, and 14 bases lay outside the gene matches. CDR3 length equals 13 residues. The sequencing sample was made of sorted CD4+, CD8+, or CD8+CD57+ T cells (not recorded which) from PBMCs. The receptor was derived from a human donor in good health, serving as a control. This chain joins TRBV6-1 and TRBJ1-6; 7 bases are a match to TRBD1. The CDR3 DNA reads TGTGCCGGGGGGGACAGCTCAGTGTTCCCCCTCCACTTT. Protein: CAGGDSSVFPLHF.